This T cell receptor (beta chain) was documented in a study of blood T cell repertoires in COVID-19. Study background: From the United States, Italy and Spain came samples of acute and convalescent COVID-19.

Per the study methods: Scientists estimated how many nucleated cells there were by amplifying reference gene primers. The assay was immunoSEQ multiplex PCR, and TCRdb's table has in-frame clones only and misses some. The V and J calls and clone size were taken over from that table, and D and trimming were inferred from the DNA. The sample holds around 25,000 clones, over 75% seen once. CDR1 is SNHLY and CDR2 is FYNNEI in the germline V gene. Trimming took 4 bases from V and 4 from J; bases not matched to a gene: 4. This CDR3 region has 15 residues. This chain links TRBV2 with TRBJ2-5, with 12 nucleotides matching TRBD1. Sequenced input: peripheral blood. This receptor was identified in a man between 65 and 80 years old with acute or convalescent COVID-19. CDR3 sequence: CASSGDRGLGETQYF. DNA of the CDR3: TGTGCCAGCAGTGGGGACAGGGGGCTAGGAGAGACCCAGTACTTC.